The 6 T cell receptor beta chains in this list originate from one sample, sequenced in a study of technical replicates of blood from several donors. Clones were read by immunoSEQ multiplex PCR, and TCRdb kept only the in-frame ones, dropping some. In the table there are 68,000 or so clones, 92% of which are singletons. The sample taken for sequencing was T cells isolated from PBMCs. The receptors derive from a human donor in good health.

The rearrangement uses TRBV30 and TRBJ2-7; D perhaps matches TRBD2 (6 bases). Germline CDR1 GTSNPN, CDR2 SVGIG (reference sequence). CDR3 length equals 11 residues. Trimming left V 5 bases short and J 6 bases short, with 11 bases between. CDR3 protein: CAWGTSSEQYF. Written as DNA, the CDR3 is TGTGCCTGGGGGACTTCCAGCGAGCAGTACTTC. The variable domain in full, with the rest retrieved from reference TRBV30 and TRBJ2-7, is SQTIHQWPATLVQPVGSPLSLECTVEGTSNPNLYWYRQAAGRGLQLLFYSVGIGQISSEVPQNLSASRPQDRQFILSSKKLLLSDSGFYLCAWGTSSEQYFGPGTRLTVT.

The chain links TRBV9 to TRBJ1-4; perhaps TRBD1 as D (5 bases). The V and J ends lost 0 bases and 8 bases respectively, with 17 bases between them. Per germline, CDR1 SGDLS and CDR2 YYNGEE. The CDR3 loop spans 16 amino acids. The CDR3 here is CASSVAPGTISEKLFF. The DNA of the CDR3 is TGTGCCAGCAGCGTAGCTCCCGGGACTATCAGCGAAAAACTGTTTTTT.

The CDR3 DNA reads as TGTGCCAGCAGTTACTCGATGTCTAAAGGGGATTACGAGCAGTACTTC. It translates to CASSYSMSKGDYEQYF. The V call is TRBV6-5, the J call TRBJ2-7; D might be TRBD1 (5 bases). V was shortened by 0 bases and J by 4 bases, with 16 bases between the two germline ends. The germline V gene encodes CDR1 MNHEY and CDR2 SVGAGI. The CDR3 consists of 16 residues.

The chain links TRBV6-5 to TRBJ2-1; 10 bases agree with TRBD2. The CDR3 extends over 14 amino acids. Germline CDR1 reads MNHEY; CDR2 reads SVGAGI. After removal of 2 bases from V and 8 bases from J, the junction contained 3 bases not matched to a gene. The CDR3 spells CASSYLAGEDEQFF. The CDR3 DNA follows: TGTGCCAGCAGTTACCTAGCGGGAGAGGATGAGCAGTTCTTC.

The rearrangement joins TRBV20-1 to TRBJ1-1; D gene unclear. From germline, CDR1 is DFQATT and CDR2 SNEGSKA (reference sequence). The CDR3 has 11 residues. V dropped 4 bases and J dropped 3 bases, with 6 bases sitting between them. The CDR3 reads CSAKSYTEAFF. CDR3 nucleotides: TGCAGTGCTAAATCTTACACTGAAGCTTTCTTT.

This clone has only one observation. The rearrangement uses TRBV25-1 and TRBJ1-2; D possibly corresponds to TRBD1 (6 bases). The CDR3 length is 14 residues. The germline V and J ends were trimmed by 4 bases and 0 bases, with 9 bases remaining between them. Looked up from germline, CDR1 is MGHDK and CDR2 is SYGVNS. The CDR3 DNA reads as TGTGCCAGCAGTGCATACAGGGCTAACTATGGCTACACCTTC. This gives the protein CASSAYRANYGYTF.